The clone carrying this T cell receptor beta chain has more than one count but fewer than ten. This sample was included in a study of metastatic and nonmetastatic thyroid tumors. TCRdb used MiXCR to call clones anew from the PCR reads. This sample yields tens of thousands of clones, of which roughly 19% are seen a single time; about 22% belongs to the top ten. Thyroid surgery was performed in patients who had received no treatment beforehand. In germline, CDR1 is MNHNS, CDR2 SASEGT. The V gene end was trimmed by 7 bases and the J gene end by 4 bases; junction bases not matched to a gene: 3. The CDR3 runs to 14 residues.

The sequence was collected from a female donor with papillary thyroid cancer or a benign thyroid nodule (not recorded which). Some clones in this sample may be carry-over from other donors' samples. V is TRBV6-1 and J is TRBJ2-7; 14 bases are a match to TRBD2. Sequenced material: blood. CDR3 sequence: CASMTSGGAYEQYF. The CDR3 DNA follows: TGTGCCAGCATGACTAGCGGGGGGGCATACGAGCAGTACTTC.